The rows below give T cell receptor beta chains drawn from one sample of a study of T cells in Graves' hyperthyroidism and ophthalmopathy. TCRdb used MiXCR to reprocess the multiplex PCR reads, holding one entry per CDR3 protein. Of around 430,000 distinct CDR3 sequences in the sample, 15% are singletons; the top ten hold 30% to 35%. The sample was blood. The source of these receptors is a woman younger than 45 with Graves' hyperthyroidism. CDR3s include the opening cysteine and the closing phenylalanine or tryptophan. A clone size is listed for some rows: how often the clone was seen (once, few, many), or a class if it is expanded.

16,many,TRBV24-1,CATSPSAGRTNYGYTF
13,many,TRBV6-4,CASSADTNTEAFF
15,many,TRBV7-2,CASSLMSVDRFGYTF
12,few,TRBV28,CASSLSSEKLFF
14,many,TRBV3-1,CASSQDRGGQPQHF
15,many,TRBV29-1,CSVEGRLAGYNEQFF
15,.,TRBV5-4,CASSLDRGLTDTQYF
16,.,TRBV11-2,CASSHRGSSGANVLTF
14,many,TRBV2,CASSEYRVATEAFF
13,many,TRBV5-1,CASSLSDLDTQYF
19,.,TRBV18,CASSQRTGLAGSSYNEQFF
17,.,TRBV7-9,CASSPPTSGRPQETQYF
15,.,TRBV27,CASSNRGQLNSPLHF
16,few,TRBV18,CASSPPGPANTGELFF
14,many,TRBV3-1,CASSQDSAGYGYTF
17,few,TRBV18,CASSPLPGQGYTGELFF
16,many,TRBV28,CASSRILAGGQETQYF
14,many,TRBV18,CASSPRDYTDTQYF
12,many,TRBV28,CASSEGNYEQYF
16,.,TRBV2,CASSERPPATNEKLFF
15,.,TRBV9,CASSVGVDGLGGYTF
14,many,TRBV6-1,CASSAPGVFIEQFF
15,.,TRBV5-1,CASSVRTGMNTEAFF
15,many,TRBV27,CASSLMAGNRYEQYF
16,many,TRBV5-1,CASTTGNSGRPDTQYF
15,.,TRBV24-1,CATSRDRAGTGELFF
16,many,TRBV27,CASSHTGAYSNQPQHF
15,few,TRBV6-5,CASSYLGVSGNTIYF
15,many,TRBV20-1,CSARLTSGSTDTQYF
17,few,TRBV18,CASSKSRLAMFTGELFF
14,many,TRBV28,CASSPLQGRTEAFF
12,many,TRBV27,CASTTVNQPQHF
16,many,TRBV18,CASSPGVGGEGNEQFF
16,few,TRBV15,CATSREAQGRSYEQYF
12,.,TRBV3-1,CASSPWDGELFF
16,.,TRBV27,CASSLLSATGYTEQFF
14,few,TRBV19,CASSILAGRDTQYF
15,many,TRBV5-1,CASSLAPGERYGYTF
15,many,TRBV5-5,CASSFDLQMNTEAFF
16,few,TRBV10-3,CAITNPAWDLYNEQFF
16,many,TRBV20-1,CSASEGLALHTDTQYF